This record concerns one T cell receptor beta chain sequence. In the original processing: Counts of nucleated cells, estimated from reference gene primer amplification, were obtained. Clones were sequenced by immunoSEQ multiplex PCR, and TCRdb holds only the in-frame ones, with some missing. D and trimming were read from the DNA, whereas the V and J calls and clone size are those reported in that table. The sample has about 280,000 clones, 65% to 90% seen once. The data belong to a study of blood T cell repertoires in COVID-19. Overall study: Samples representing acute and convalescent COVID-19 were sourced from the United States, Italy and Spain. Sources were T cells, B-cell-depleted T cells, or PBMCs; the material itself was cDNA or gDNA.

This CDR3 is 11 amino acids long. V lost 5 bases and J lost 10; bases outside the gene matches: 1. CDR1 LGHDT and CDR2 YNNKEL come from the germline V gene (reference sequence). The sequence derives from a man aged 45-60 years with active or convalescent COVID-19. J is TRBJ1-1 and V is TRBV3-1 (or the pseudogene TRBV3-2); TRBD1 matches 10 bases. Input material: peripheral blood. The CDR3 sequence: CASSGQGGAFF. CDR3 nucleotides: TGTGCCAGCAGCGGACAGGGGGGAGCTTTCTTT.